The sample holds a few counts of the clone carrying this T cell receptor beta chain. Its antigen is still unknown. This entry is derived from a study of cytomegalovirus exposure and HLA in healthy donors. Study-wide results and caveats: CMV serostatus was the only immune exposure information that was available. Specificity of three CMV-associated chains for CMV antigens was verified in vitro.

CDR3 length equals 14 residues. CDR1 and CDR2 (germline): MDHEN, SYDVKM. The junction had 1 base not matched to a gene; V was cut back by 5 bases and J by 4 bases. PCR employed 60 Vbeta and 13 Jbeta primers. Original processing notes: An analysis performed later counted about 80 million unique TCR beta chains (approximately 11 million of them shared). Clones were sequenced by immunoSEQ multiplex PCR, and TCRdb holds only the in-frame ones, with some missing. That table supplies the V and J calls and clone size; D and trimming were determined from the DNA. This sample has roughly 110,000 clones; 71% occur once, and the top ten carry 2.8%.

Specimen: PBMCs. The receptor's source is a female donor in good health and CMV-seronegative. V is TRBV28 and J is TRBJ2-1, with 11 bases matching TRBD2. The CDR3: CASSASGRYNEQFF. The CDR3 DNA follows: TGTGCCAGCAGTGCTAGCGGGAGGTACAATGAGCAGTTCTTC.